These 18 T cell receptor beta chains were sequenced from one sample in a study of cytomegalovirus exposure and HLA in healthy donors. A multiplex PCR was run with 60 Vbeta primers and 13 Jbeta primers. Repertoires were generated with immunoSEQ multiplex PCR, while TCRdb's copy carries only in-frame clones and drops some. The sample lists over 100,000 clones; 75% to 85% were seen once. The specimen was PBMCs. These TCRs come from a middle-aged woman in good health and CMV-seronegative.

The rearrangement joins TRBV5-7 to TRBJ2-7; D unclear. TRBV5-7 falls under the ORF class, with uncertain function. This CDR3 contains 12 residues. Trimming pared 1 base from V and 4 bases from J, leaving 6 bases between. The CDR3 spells CASSLIAYEQYF. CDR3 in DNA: TGTGCCAGCAGCTTGATAGCTTACGAGCAGTACTTC.

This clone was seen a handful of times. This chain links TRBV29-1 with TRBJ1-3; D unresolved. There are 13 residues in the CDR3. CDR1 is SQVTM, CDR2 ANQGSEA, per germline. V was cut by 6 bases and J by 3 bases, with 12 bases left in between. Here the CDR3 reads CSVGTGYGNTIYF. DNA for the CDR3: TGCAGCGTGGGAACGGGATATGGAAACACCATATATTTT.

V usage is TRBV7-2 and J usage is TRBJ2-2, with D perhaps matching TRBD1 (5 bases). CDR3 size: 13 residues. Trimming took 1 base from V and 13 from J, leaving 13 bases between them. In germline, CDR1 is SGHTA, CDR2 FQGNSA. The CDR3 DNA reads TGTGCCAGCAGCTTAGACCAGGGCGTTTGGCTGTTTTTT. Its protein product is CASSLDQGVWLFF.

CDR3 in DNA: TGTGCCAGCAGCTCCGACAGGGGGCCCGGGGCCCAGTACTTC. It yields the protein CASSSDRGPGAQYF. J is TRBJ2-5 and V is TRBV7-9, with 10 positions matching TRBD1. The germline gives CDR1 SEHNR, CDR2 FQNEAQ (reference sequence). V was pared by 4 bases and J by 9 bases, with 8 bases of the junction left unmatched. The CDR3 spans 14 residues.

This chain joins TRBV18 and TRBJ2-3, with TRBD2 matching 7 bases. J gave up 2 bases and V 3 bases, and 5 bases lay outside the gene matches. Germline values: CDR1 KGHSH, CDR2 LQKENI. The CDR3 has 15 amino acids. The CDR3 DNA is TGTGCCAGCTCACCGGGACTAATGCCCACAGATACGCAGTATTTT. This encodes CASSPGLMPTDTQYF.

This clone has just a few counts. This CDR3 reads CASSWETPMNTEAFF. The CDR3 DNA follows: TGTGCCAGCAGCTGGGAGACACCTATGAACACTGAAGCTTTCTTT. This sequence joins TRBV6-6 and TRBJ1-1, with unresolved D. Trimming shortened V by 6 bases and J by 0 bases, and 14 bases separated the two germline ends. The V gene's germline CDR1 is MNHNY and CDR2 SVGAGI (reference sequence). This CDR3 spans 15 amino acids.

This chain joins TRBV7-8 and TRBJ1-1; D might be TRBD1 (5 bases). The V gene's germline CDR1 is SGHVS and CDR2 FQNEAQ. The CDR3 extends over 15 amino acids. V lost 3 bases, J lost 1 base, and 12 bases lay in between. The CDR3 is CASSFPPDRNTEAFF. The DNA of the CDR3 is TGTGCCAGCAGCTTTCCCCCAGACAGGAACACTGAAGCTTTCTTT.

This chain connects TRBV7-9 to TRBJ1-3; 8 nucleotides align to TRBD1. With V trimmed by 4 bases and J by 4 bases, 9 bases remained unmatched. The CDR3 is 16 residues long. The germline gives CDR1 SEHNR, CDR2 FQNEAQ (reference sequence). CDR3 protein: CASSSQTGEGGNTIYF. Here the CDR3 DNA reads TGTGCCAGCAGCTCCCAGACAGGGGAGGGGGGAAACACCATATATTTT. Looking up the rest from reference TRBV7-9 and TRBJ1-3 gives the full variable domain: DTGVSQNPRHKITKRGQNVTFRCDPISEHNRLYWYRQTLGQGPEFLTYFQNEAQLEKSRLLSDRFSAERPKGSFSTLEIQRTEQGDSAMYLCASSSQTGEGGNTIYFGEGSWLTVV.

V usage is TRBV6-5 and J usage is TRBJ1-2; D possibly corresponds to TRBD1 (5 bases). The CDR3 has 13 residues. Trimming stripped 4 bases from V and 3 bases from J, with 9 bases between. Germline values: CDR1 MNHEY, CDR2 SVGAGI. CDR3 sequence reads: CASSLGPYYGYTF. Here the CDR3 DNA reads TGTGCCAGCAGTTTGGGGCCGTACTATGGCTACACCTTC.

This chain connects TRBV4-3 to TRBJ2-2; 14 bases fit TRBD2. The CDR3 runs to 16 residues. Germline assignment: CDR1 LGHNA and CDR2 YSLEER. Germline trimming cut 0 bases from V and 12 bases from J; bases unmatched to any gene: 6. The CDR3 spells CASSQDWRLAGGKLFF. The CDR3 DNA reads TGCGCCAGCAGCCAAGACTGGAGACTAGCGGGGGGGAAGCTGTTTTTT.

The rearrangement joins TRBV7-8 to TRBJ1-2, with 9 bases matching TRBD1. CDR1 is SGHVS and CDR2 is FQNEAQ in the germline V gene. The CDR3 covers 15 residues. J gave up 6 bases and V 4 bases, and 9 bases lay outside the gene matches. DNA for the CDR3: TGTGCCAGCAGCTCTTCCGGGACAGGGTATGATGGCTACACCTTC. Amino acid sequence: CASSSSGTGYDGYTF.

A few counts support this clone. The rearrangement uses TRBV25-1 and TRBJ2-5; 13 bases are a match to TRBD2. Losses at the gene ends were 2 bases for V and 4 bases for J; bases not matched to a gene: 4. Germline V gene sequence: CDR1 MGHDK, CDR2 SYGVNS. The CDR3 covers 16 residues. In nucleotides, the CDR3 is TGTGCCAGCAGTGAAACTAGCGGGGGGGTTGGAGAGACCCAGTACTTC. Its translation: CASSETSGGVGETQYF.

This CDR3 is CASSPRQGGPNYGYTF. The DNA for the CDR3 is TGTGCCAGCAGTCCTCGACAGGGAGGTCCTAACTATGGCTACACCTTC. The chain carries TRBV27 and TRBJ1-2; TRBD1 agrees at 7 bases. Germline V gene data show CDR1 as MNHEY and CDR2 as SMNVEV (reference sequence). V gave up 5 bases and J gave up 0 bases; unmatched junction bases: 9. The CDR3 length is 16 residues.

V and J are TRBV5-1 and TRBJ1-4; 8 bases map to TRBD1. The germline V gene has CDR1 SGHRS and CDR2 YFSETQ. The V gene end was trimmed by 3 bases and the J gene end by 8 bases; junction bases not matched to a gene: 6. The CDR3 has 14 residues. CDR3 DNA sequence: TGCGCCAGCAGCTGGATGGGACAGGCGGAAAAACTGTTTTTT. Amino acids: CASSWMGQAEKLFF.

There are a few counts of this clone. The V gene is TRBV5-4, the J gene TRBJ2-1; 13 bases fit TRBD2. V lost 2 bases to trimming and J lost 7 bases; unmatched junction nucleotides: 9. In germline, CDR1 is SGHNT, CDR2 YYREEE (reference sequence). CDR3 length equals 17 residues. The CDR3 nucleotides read TGTGCCAGCAGCTTAAGACGGACTAGCGGGGGTTCGAATGAGCAGTTCTTC. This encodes CASSLRRTSGGSNEQFF.

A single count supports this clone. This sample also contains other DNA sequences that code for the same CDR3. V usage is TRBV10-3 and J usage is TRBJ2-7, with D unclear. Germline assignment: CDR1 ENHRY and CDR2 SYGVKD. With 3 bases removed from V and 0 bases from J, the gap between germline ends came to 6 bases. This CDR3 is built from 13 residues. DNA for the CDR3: TGTGCCATCAGTGAAGCGAGCTCCTACGAGCAGTACTTC. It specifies CAISEASSYEQYF.

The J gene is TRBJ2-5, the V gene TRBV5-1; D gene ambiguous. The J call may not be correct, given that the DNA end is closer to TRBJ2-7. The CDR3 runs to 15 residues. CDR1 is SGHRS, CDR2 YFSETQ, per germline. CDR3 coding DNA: TGCGCCAGCAGCTTGGCCCCCCCGATAGACTACGAGCAGTACTTC. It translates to CASSLAPPIDYEQYF.

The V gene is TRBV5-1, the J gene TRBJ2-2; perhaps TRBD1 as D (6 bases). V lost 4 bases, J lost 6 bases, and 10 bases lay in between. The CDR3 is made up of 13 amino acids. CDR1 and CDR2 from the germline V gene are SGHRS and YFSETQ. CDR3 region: CASSPPGAGELFF. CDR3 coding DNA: TGCGCCAGCAGCCCCCCAGGGGCCGGGGAGCTGTTTTTT. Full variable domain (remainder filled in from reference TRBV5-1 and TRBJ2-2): KAGVTQTPRYLIKTRGQQVTLSCSPISGHRSVSWYQQTPGQGLQFLFEYFSETQRNKGNFPGRFSGRQFSNSRSEMNVSTLELGDSALYLCASSPPGAGELFFGEGSRLTVL.